What follows describes a single TCR beta chain. Its matching antigen is unknown. The sample comes from a study of cytomegalovirus exposure and HLA in healthy donors. The wider study: HLA-typed donors contributed 80 million to 85 million unique TCRs, which were held in an early data release. Study conclusions and caveats: A missense DCLRE1C variant was associated with V- and J-gene trimming of TCR beta chains in a later analysis, and an independent cohort replicated the association.

This CDR3 has 15 residues. Germline CDR1 LGHNA, CDR2 YSLEER. The V segment lost 4 bases and the J segment 3 bases; nucleotides outside the gene matches: 5. Amplification used 60 Vbeta primers and 13 Jbeta primers. Data came from immunoSEQ multiplex PCR; TCRdb stores just in-frame clones and leaves some out. The data contain under 250,000 clones, less than 80% of them singletons. The chain has TRBV4-3 and TRBJ2-3; 9 bases line up with TRBD1. The receptor was isolated from a woman aged 25 to 39 in good health and CMV-seropositive. The sequencing sample was made of PBMCs. CDR3 amino acids: CASSRDRERTDTQYF. Here the CDR3 DNA reads TGCGCCAGCAGCCGGGACAGGGAAAGGACAGATACGCAGTATTTT.